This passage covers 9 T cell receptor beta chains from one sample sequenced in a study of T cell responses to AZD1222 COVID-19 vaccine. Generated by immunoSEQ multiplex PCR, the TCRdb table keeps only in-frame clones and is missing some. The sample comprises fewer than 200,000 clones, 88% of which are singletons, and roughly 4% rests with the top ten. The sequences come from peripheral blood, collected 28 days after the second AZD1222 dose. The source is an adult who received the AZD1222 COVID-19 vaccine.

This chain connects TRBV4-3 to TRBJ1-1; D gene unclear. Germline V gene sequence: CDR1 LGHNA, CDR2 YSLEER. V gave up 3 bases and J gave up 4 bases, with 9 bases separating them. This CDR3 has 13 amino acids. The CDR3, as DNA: TGCGCCAGCAGCCACAGGACGGGCACTGAAGCTTTCTTT. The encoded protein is CASSHRTGTEAFF.

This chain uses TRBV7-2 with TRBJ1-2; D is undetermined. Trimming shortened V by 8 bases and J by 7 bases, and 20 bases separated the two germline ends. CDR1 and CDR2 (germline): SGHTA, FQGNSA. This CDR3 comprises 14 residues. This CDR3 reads CASRQRASRRGYTF. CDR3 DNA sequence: TGTGCCAGCCGTCAAAGGGCATCTCGACGTGGCTACACCTTC.

The CDR3 DNA sequence: TGTGCCAGCAGCTTCGCCTCGAACACTGAAGCTTTCTTT. This gives the protein CASSFASNTEAFF. This chain links TRBV7-3 with TRBJ1-1, with D hard to call. The CDR3 totals 13 residues. The V end lost 3 bases, the J end lost 1 base, and 6 bases lay between the germline ends. Per the germline V gene, CDR1 is SGHTA and CDR2 is FQGTGA. The entire variable domain, with the rest obtained from reference TRBV7-3 and TRBJ1-1, is as follows: GAGVSQTPSNKVTEKGKYVELRCDPISGHTALYWYRQSLGQGPEFLIYFQGTGAADDSGLPNDRFFAVRPEGSVSTLKIQRTERGDSAVYLCASSFASNTEAFFGQGTRLTVV.

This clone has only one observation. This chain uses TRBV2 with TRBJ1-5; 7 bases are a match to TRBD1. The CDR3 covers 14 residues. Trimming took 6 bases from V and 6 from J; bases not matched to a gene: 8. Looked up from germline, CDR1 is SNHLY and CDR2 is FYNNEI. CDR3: CASSSTGEVQPQHF. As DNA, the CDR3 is TGTGCCAGCAGCTCTACAGGGGAAGTTCAGCCCCAGCATTTT.

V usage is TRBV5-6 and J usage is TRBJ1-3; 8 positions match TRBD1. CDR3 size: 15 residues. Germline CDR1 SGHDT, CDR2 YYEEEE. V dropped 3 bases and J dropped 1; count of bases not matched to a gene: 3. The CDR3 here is CASSSQGASGNTIYF. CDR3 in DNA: TGTGCCAGCAGCTCCCAGGGGGCATCTGGAAACACCATATATTTT.

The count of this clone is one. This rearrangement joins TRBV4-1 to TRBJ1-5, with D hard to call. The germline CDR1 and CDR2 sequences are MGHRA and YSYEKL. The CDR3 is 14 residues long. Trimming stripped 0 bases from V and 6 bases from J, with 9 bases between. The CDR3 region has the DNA TGCGCCAGCAGCCAAGATCTGAGGTCTCAGCCCCAGCATTTT. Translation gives CASSQDLRSQPQHF.

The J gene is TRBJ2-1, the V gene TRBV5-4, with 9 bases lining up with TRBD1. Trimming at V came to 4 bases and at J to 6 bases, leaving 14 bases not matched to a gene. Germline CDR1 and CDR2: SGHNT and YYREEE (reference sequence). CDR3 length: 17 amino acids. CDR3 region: CASSQINRGRRGNEQFF. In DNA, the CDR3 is TGTGCCAGCAGCCAAATAAACAGGGGGCGCCGAGGCAATGAGCAGTTCTTC.

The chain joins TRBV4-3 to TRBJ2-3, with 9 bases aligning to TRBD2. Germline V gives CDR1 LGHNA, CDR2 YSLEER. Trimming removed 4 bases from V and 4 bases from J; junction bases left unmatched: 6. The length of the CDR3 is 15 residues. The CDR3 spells CASSRQGGGADTQYF. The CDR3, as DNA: TGCGCCAGCAGCCGGCAAGGCGGGGGGGCAGATACGCAGTATTTT.

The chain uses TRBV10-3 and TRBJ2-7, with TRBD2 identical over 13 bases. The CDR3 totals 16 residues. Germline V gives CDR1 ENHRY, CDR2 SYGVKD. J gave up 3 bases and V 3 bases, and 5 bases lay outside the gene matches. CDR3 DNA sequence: TGTGCCATCAGTGAAGGACTAGCGGGGGTGAACTACGAGCAGTACTTC. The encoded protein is CAISEGLAGVNYEQYF.